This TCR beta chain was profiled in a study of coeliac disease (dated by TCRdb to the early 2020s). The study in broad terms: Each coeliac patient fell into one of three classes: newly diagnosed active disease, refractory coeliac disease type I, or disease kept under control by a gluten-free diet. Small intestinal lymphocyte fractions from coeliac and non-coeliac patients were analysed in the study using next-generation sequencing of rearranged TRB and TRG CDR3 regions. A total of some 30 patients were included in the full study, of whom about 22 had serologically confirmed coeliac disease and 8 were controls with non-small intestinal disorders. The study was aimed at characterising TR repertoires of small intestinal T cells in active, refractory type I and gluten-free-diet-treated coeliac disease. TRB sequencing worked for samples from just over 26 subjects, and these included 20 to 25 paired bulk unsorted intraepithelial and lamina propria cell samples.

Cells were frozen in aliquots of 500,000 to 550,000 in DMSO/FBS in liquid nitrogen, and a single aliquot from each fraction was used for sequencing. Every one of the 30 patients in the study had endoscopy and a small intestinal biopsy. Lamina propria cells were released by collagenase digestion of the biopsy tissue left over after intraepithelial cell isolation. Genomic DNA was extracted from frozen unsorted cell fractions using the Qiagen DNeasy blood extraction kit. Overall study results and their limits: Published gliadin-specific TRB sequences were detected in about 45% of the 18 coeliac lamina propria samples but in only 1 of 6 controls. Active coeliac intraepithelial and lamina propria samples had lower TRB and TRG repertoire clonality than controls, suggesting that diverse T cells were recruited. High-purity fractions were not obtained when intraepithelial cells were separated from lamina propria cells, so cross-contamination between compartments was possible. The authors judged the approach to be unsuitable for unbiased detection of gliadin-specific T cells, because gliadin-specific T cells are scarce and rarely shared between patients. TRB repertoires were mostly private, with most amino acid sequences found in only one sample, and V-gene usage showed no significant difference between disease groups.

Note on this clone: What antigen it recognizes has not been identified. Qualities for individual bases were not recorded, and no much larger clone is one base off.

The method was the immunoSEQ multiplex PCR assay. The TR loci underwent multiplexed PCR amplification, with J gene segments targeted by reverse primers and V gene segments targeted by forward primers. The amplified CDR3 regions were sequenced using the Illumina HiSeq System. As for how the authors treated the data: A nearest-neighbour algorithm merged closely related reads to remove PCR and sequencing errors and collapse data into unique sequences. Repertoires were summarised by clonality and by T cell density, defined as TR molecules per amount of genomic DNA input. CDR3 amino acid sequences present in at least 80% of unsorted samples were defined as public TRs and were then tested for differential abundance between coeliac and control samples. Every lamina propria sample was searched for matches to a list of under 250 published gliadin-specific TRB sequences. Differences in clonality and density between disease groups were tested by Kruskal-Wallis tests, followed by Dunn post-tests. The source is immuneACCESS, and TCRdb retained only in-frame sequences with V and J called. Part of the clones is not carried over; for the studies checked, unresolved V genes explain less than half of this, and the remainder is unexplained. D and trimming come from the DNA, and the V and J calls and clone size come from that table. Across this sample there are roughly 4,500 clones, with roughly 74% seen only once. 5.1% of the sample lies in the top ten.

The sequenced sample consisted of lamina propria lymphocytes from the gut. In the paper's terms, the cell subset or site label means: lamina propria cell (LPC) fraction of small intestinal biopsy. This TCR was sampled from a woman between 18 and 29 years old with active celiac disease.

CDR3 region: CAWSGLLSLSEAFF. Read as DNA, the sequence is TGTGCCTGGAGCGGTTTGCTTTCGCTGTCTGAAGCTTTCTTT. The chain joins TRBV30 to TRBJ1-1; the D gene cannot be resolved reliably. The CDR3 starts with the cysteine, ends with the phenylalanine, and has 14 residues. Only the CDR3 DNA is retained, 42 bases long and in frame from the first base. The trim is 3 bases for V and 6 bases for J, with a gap of 17 bases between the germline ends. The germline V gene (reference sequence) supplies CDR1 GTSNPN and CDR2 SVGIG.